This TCR beta chain was recorded in a study of blood T cell repertoires in COVID-19. Participants, roughly 18 to 90 years old, spanned some 23 US areas. In the authors' workflow: Amplification of reference gene primers provided the estimated nucleated cell counts. Only in-frame clones appear in the TCRdb table, and some are missing; sequencing was by immunoSEQ multiplex PCR. V and J calls and clone size are as listed in that table; D and trimming were resolved from the DNA. The sample yields 300,000 to 450,000 clones, roughly 87% seen once. With 0 bases clipped from V and 2 bases from J, the junction kept 10 bases outside the gene matches. Per the germline V gene, CDR1 is LGHDT and CDR2 is YNNKEL (reference sequence). The CDR3 covers 17 residues.

Sequenced input: PBMCs or T cells enriched from blood (not recorded which). This clonotype was sampled from a woman aged 25 to 39 who had recovered from COVID-19. V is TRBV3-1 (or the pseudogene TRBV3-2) and J is TRBJ2-7; 7 bases are shared with TRBD2. The CDR3 DNA reads TGTGCCAGCAGCCAAGACCTACTAGCGCCGTGGCCCTACGAGCAGTACTTC. Translating it yields CASSQDLLAPWPYEQYF.